The 21 T cell receptor beta chains below were found in one sample sequenced in a study of T cells after yellow fever vaccination (dated by TCRdb to the late 2010s). The treatment or condition label, as the study defines it: live attenuated yellow fever vaccine strain. Libraries came from 5' RACE. The listed sequencing device is Illumina NovaSeq 6000. TCRdb reprocessing: public reads trimmed at Q25 with fastp, clones called with MiXCR, in-frame beta chains kept. When rows share a CDR3 protein, they turn into one entry using the most common DNA and genes. The sample table shows around 60,000 distinct CDR3 sequences, and around 6.2% are seen once. 25% to 40% of the sample belongs to the ten largest clones. The material sequenced was PBMCs, either bulk or a sorted T-cell subset (CD4+, CD8+, memory, or dextramer-sorted; not recorded which), taken on the day of the yellow fever booster vaccination. These receptors came from a man in his late teens or twenties who received the YFV17D yellow fever vaccine.

This clonotype was seen repeatedly, ten times or more. The genes are TRBV20-1 and TRBJ2-7; 8 bases align to TRBD2. CDR3 length: 14 residues. Germline lookup yields CDR1 DFQATT and CDR2 SNEGSKA (reference sequence). The CDR3 reads CSFPAAGGPYEQYF. CDR3 nucleotides: TGCAGCTTCCCGGCGGCGGGGGGACCCTACGAGCAGTACTTC.

The rearrangement links TRBV25-1 to TRBJ2-5; the match to TRBD2 covers 12 bases. CDR1 and CDR2 (germline): MGHDK, SYGVNS. V lost 7 bases, J lost 5 bases, and 2 bases stayed unmatched. The CDR3 has 13 amino acids. Written as DNA, the CDR3 is TGTGCCAGCACTAGCGGGGGGGCTGAGACCCAGTACTTC. Protein: CASTSGGAETQYF. Together with reference TRBV25-1 and TRBJ2-5, the CDR3 gives the full variable domain: EADIYQTPRYLVIGTGKKITLECSQTMGHDKMYWYQQDPGMELHLIHYSYGVNSTEKGDLSSESTVSRIRTEHFPLTLESARPSHTSQYLCASTSGGAETQYFGPGTRLLVL.

Ten or more counts support this clonotype. The chain carries TRBV12-3 or TRBV12-4 and TRBJ2-1, with 9 nucleotides matching TRBD1. Unmatched junction bases numbered 16, after V lost 8 bases and J lost 8 bases. The CDR3 is 16 amino acids. The DNA for the CDR3 is TGTGCCAGCCGAGCGATGACAGGGGGTCTAGTCGATGAGCAGTTCTTC. This translates into CASRAMTGGLVDEQFF.

This clonotype was seen many times. The chain recombines TRBV19 with TRBJ2-1; D might be TRBD2 (6 bases). The CDR3 is 15 residues long. Per germline, CDR1 LNHDA and CDR2 SQIVND (reference sequence). V lost 5 bases, J lost 0 bases, and 11 bases lay in between. The CDR3 DNA reads TGTGCCAGTAGTGTTGCGGGGAGCTCCTACAATGAGCAGTTCTTC. It translates to CASSVAGSSYNEQFF.

This clonotype has at least ten counts. This rearrangement joins TRBV11-2 to TRBJ2-6; no definite D call. The CDR3 runs to 15 residues. Per the germline V gene, CDR1 is SGHAT and CDR2 is FQNNGV. The V and J ends lost 5 bases and 0 bases respectively, with 8 bases between them. In DNA, the CDR3 is TGTGCCAGCAGCCTAATTTACTCTGGGGCCAACGTCCTGACTTTC. As protein: CASSLIYSGANVLTF.

This clonotype appeared many times. V gene TRBV7-9 combines with J gene TRBJ1-2, with 9 bases aligning to TRBD1. The CDR3 runs 18 residues. The germline gives CDR1 SEHNR, CDR2 FQNEAQ (reference sequence). V trimming: 5 bases; J trimming: 2 bases; junction bases outside the gene matches: 15. CDR3 coding DNA: TGTGCCAGCAGCCCGGACCGCACAGGGGGCTCACCGAACTATGGCTACACCTTC. Protein sequence: CASSPDRTGGSPNYGYTF.

This clonotype was found many times. The chain employs TRBV3-1 and TRBJ2-3; 8 bases align to TRBD2. Germline V CDR1 and CDR2: LGHDT, YNNKEL (reference sequence). V trimming: 0 bases; J trimming: 3 bases; junction bases outside the gene matches: 2. CDR3 size: 15 residues. DNA of the CDR3: TGTGCCAGCAGCCAAGACTCGGGGGGGACAGATACGCAGTATTTT. This codes for CASSQDSGGTDTQYF.

This clonotype appeared many times. The chain uses TRBV27 and TRBJ2-1; D remains ambiguous. The CDR3 has 14 amino acids. Germline V gene sequence: CDR1 MNHEY, CDR2 SMNVEV (reference sequence). V lost 3 bases to trimming and J lost 3 bases, with 9 bases between them. CDR3 sequence: CASSFRRSYNEQFF. For the CDR3, the DNA is TGTGCCAGCAGTTTCCGACGGAGCTACAATGAGCAGTTCTTC.

This clonotype ranks as medium-sized. CDR3 protein: CASSYSGGGETQYF. Here the CDR3 DNA reads TGTGCCAGCAGTTACAGCGGGGGGGGGGAGACCCAGTACTTC. V is TRBV6-5 and J is TRBJ2-5; 10 positions agree with TRBD2. From germline, CDR1 is MNHEY and CDR2 SVGAGI. V shed 2 bases, J shed 5 bases, and the junction held 2 bases outside the gene matches. This CDR3 comprises 14 residues.

On this clonotype itself: A read error may be the cause here, since a much bigger clone is one base away. V and J are TRBV4-1 and TRBJ2-7; TRBD1 agrees at 9 bases. Trimming took 1 base from V and 3 from J; bases not matched to a gene: 13. The CDR3 extends over 18 amino acids. Germline V gene data show CDR1 as MGHRA and CDR2 as YSYEKL. CDR3 in DNA: TGCGCCAGCAGCCAAGCTCAACTTCCGAGACAGGGGGTCTACGAGCAGTACTTC. Translated, it gives CASSQAQLPRQGVYEQYF.

V is TRBV11-2 and J is TRBJ2-5; a possible D gene is TRBD2 (5 bases). Matching the DNA end better, TRBJ2-1 makes the J call doubtful. CDR1 is SGHAT and CDR2 is FQNNGV in the germline V gene. This CDR3 contains 13 residues. The CDR3 DNA sequence: TGTGCCAGCAGTCGGATGGGGTGGGAGACCCAGTTCTTC. Translating it yields CASSRMGWETQFF.

This clonotype was observed many times. The chain has TRBV7-9 and TRBJ2-7, with TRBD1 identical over 7 bases. The ends lost 4 bases at V and 5 bases at J; junction bases unmatched: 5. From germline, CDR1 is SEHNR and CDR2 FQNEAQ (reference sequence). This CDR3 spans 13 amino acids. The CDR3 DNA sequence: TGTGCCAGCAGCTCAACAGGGGTACACGAGCAGTACTTC. It yields the protein CASSSTGVHEQYF.

The J gene is TRBJ2-5, the V gene TRBV27; D is undetermined. V was shortened by 5 bases and J by 5 bases, with 15 bases between the two germline ends. The CDR3 runs to 14 residues. CDR1 MNHEY and CDR2 SMNVEV come from the germline V gene (reference sequence). The CDR3 sequence: CASSPTPMGETQYF. The CDR3 DNA reads as TGTGCCAGCAGTCCGACACCGATGGGGGAGACCCAGTACTTC.

This clonotype was recorded at least ten times. This chain links TRBV23-1 with TRBJ2-1, with D perhaps matching TRBD1 (6 bases). TRBV23-1 is an open reading frame whose function is uncertain. This CDR3 has 15 amino acids. The V gene lost 7 bases and the J gene lost 5 bases, with 18 bases spanning the gap. The CDR3 coding sequence is TGCGCCAGCATTCCCGGACAGCTACCTCACAATGAGCAGTTCTTC. Protein: CASIPGQLPHNEQFF.

In this sample, this clonotype turned up many times. This sequence joins TRBV6-5 and TRBJ2-1; 9 positions agree with TRBD1. The CDR3 is made up of 16 amino acids. Germline V gene data show CDR1 as MNHEY and CDR2 as SVGAGI. The trim removed 4 bases at V and 8 bases at J, leaving 12 bases unmatched. For the CDR3, the DNA is TGTGCCAGCAGTTTGATACCGGGACAGGGTCTCGATGAGCAGTTCTTC. This translates into CASSLIPGQGLDEQFF.

This clonotype was counted a few times. The V and J genes are TRBV14 and TRBJ2-1; 7 positions agree with TRBD1. Germline V gene sequence: CDR1 SGHDN, CDR2 FVKESK. V trimming: 5 bases; J trimming: 7 bases; junction bases outside the gene matches: 17. This CDR3 is 17 amino acids long. The CDR3 protein is CASSWRPTGLVRNEQFF. CDR3 coding DNA: TGTGCCAGCAGCTGGCGTCCGACAGGGCTCGTGAGAAATGAGCAGTTCTTC. The full variable domain, completed using reference TRBV14 and TRBJ2-1, is EAGVTQFPSHSVIEKGQTVTLRCDPISGHDNLYWYRRVMGKEIKFLLHFVKESKQDESGMPNNRFLAERTGGTYSTLKVQPAELEDSGVYFCASSWRPTGLVRNEQFFGPGTRLTVL.

In its sample, this clonotype was seen many times. The chain has TRBV2 and TRBJ2-2; no firm D call. The CDR3 runs 15 residues. V was shortened by 6 bases and J by 0 bases, with 11 bases between the two germline ends. Germline V gene data show CDR1 as SNHLY and CDR2 as FYNNEI. Here the CDR3 reads CASRDELTNTGELFF. CDR3 DNA sequence: TGTGCCAGCAGGGATGAACTGACGAACACCGGGGAGCTGTTTTTT.

The table lists this clonotype with many counts. V usage is TRBV12-3 or TRBV12-4 and J usage is TRBJ1-5; D is perhaps TRBD1 (6 bases). The length of the CDR3 is 14 residues. Trimming pared 7 bases from V and 7 bases from J, leaving 17 bases between. This CDR3 reads CASTDGGAGQPQHF. CDR3 DNA sequence: TGTGCCAGCACCGACGGGGGGGCTGGCCAGCCCCAGCATTTT.

A few counts support this clonotype. The gene calls are TRBV12-3 or TRBV12-4 and TRBJ2-1; 11 bases are shared with TRBD2. The length of the CDR3 is 16 residues. J gave up 8 bases and V 6 bases, and 12 bases lay outside the gene matches. CDR3 nucleotide sequence: TGTGCCAGCAGCATAGCGGGGGGGCCTAGGTTGGATGAGCAGTTCTTC. Residues: CASSIAGGPRLDEQFF.

This clonotype was counted ten times or more. The chain couples TRBV27 to TRBJ2-2, with D perhaps TRBD1 or TRBD2 (5 bases each). The V and J ends lost 4 bases and 8 bases respectively, with 20 bases between them. CDR1 and CDR2 (germline): MNHEY, SMNVEV (reference sequence). The CDR3 is 16 amino acids. This chain's CDR3 is CASSYLGPGLRGELFF. DNA of the CDR3: TGTGCCAGCAGTTACTTGGGACCCGGGCTACGGGGGGAGCTGTTTTTT.

V usage is TRBV4-1 and J usage is TRBJ2-7; no definite D call. The germline V gene has CDR1 MGHRA and CDR2 YSYEKL. This CDR3 is 13 amino acids long. The V end was cut by 0 bases, the J end by 3 bases, with 6 bases between. CDR3 nucleotides: TGCGCCAGCAGCCAAGACAGATACTACGAGCAGTACGTC. It encodes CASSQDRYYEQYV.